Below, 30 T cell receptor beta chains from the same sample are listed, as sequenced in a study of T cell clonality in common variable immunodeficiency. Profiled with immunoSEQ multiplex PCR; TCRdb holds only in-frame clones, not every one. In total the sample includes 45,000 to 65,000 clones, none of them seen once. Sequencing input: peripheral blood mononuclear cells. The receptors originated from a person aged 18 to 70 in good health.

This clone turned up a few times. CDR3 residues: CASSQSRGASEQYF. The DNA read from the CDR3 is TGTGCCAGCAGCCAATCTCGGGGGGCGAGCGAG. The rearrangement links TRBV14 to TRBJ2-7; the D gene is possibly TRBD2 (7 bases). The CDR3 end lies 3 residues beyond the end of the read and is filled in from the germline J gene. With 2 bases removed from V and 6 bases from J, the gap between germline ends came to 14 bases. CDR3 length: 14 residues. Germline assignment: CDR1 SGHDN and CDR2 FVKESK.

The sample holds many counts of this clone. Read sequence stops 3 residues before the CDR3 end, and the germline J gene provides the missing end. This chain links TRBV5-1 with TRBJ2-2, with TRBD2 identical over 11 bases. The junction had 6 bases not matched to a gene; V was cut back by 4 bases and J by 4 bases. The CDR3 is made up of 16 amino acids. Germline V gene data show CDR1 as SGHRS and CDR2 as YFSETQ. The CDR3 loop reads CASSVTSGSSTGELFF. The CDR3 DNA, read in part, is TGCGCCAGCAGCGTTACTAGCGGGAGCTCCACCGGGGAG.

This clone has a count of ten or more. The CDR3 goes on 3 residues after the read ends, and that part is filled in from the germline J gene. This rearrangement joins TRBV20-1 to TRBJ1-6; D gene ambiguous. Germline V CDR1 and CDR2: DFQATT, SNEGSKA (reference sequence). There are 14 residues in the CDR3. V lost 6 bases to trimming and J lost 7 bases, with 16 bases between them. This CDR3 is CSAPRGLGNSPLHF. The DNA read from the CDR3 is TGCAGTGCGCCCCGGGGATTGGGCAATTCACCC.

As regards this clone: The read falls 3 residues short of the CDR3 end, and the missing part is taken from the germline J gene. The chain links TRBV20-1 to TRBJ2-5; 7 nucleotides match TRBD2. CDR3 length equals 14 residues. Per the germline V gene, CDR1 is DFQATT and CDR2 is SNEGSKA (reference sequence). V shed 2 bases, J shed 2 bases, and the junction held 5 bases outside the gene matches. CDR3 bases read: TGCAGTGCTAGATCCAGACTAGCACAAGAGACC. Protein: CSARSRLAQET. The full-length CDR3 reads as CSARSRLAQETQYF.

This clone was observed at least ten times. The read halts 3 residues ahead of the CDR3 end, with the missing end drawn from the germline J gene. The chain recombines TRBV18 with TRBJ2-1, with D tentatively TRBD2 (5 bases). Germline assignment: CDR1 KGHSH and CDR2 LQKENI. Trimming removed 3 bases from V and 5 bases from J, with 8 bases in between. The CDR3 extends over 13 amino acids. CDR3 bases read: TGTGCCAGCTCACCCCCCGGGGACAATGAG. This encodes CASSPPGDNE. The full CDR3 protein is CASSPPGDNEQFF.

The sample holds many counts of this clone. The read terminates 3 residues ahead of where the CDR3 ends, so the germline J gene completes it. V usage is TRBV5-1 and J usage is TRBJ2-1; 15 bases line up with TRBD2. The CDR3 length is 20 residues. Germline CDR1 is SGHRS and CDR2 is YFSETQ. The V and J ends lost 8 bases and 2 bases, in that order; junction bases with no gene match: 17. CDR3 DNA, as far as it was read: TGCGCCAGTCGACCCGGGACTAGCGGGGGGTCGGACCGCACCTACAATGAG. This gives the protein CASRPGTSGGSDRTYNE. From start to end, the CDR3 is CASRPGTSGGSDRTYNEQFF.

In its sample, this clone was seen many times. The read ends 3 residues before the CDR3 terminus; that terminus is restored from the germline J gene. The chain employs TRBV20-1 and TRBJ1-6; 8 bases agree with TRBD1. V shed 2 bases, J shed 7 bases, and the junction held 1 base outside the gene matches. CDR1 is DFQATT and CDR2 is SNEGSKA in the germline V gene (reference sequence). This CDR3 is 13 amino acids long. The CDR3 loop is CSARQGANSPLHF. CDR3 DNA, as far as it was read: TGCAGTGCTAGACAGGGGGCAAATTCACCC.

This clone was recorded many times. Sequencing ends 3 residues short of the CDR3 end; the germline J gene provides the rest. This chain uses TRBV7-2 with TRBJ1-4, with 10 bases identical to TRBD1. Germline-derived CDR1 and CDR2 are SGHTA and FQGNSA. The CDR3 has 12 residues. The part of the CDR3 DNA that was read is TGTGCCAGCAGCTTAGGGACAGGGGGA. Protein product: CASSLGTGG. The whole CDR3 region reads CASSLGTGGLFF.

The CDR3: CASSLQGAAGELFF. The CDR3 bases that were read are TGTGCCAGCAGCTTACAGGGGGCCGCCGGGGAG. The chain carries TRBV11-2 and TRBJ2-2; 8 bases line up with TRBD1. The read ends 3 residues before the CDR3 terminus; that terminus is restored from the germline J gene. Germline CDR1 and CDR2: SGHAT and FQNNGV. The CDR3 is 14 residues long. Losses at the gene ends were 2 bases for V and 6 bases for J; bases not matched to a gene: 2.

This clone showed up many times. Read sequence stops 3 residues before the CDR3 end, and the germline J gene provides the missing end. The chain links TRBV20-1 to TRBJ2-7, with a tentative D call TRBD1 (5 bases). This CDR3 is built from 12 residues. V shed 6 bases and J shed 0 bases, with 9 bases lying between them. Germline V CDR1 and CDR2: DFQATT, SNEGSKA (reference sequence). The sequenced CDR3 bases are TGCAGTGCCGGACAATCCTCCTACGAG. The encoded protein is CSAGQSSYE. The full CDR3 is CSAGQSSYEQYF.

This clone was counted many times. A junction end diverges from the germline sequence, so it may reflect a read error. The CDR3 end is not reached by the read, which stops 3 residues before it; the germline J gene fills it in. V is TRBV6-1 and J is TRBJ2-3, with a tentative D call TRBD2 (5 bases). In germline, CDR1 is MNHNS, CDR2 SASEGT. The CDR3 consists of 14 residues. CDR3 in amino acids: CASTEAASTDTQYF. CDR3 bases read: TGTGCCAGCACTGAAGCGGCTAGCACAGATACG.

This clone was seen more than once but under ten times. The read ends 3 residues shy of where the CDR3 ends; the end is completed using the germline J gene. The chain uses TRBV7-3 and TRBJ2-1; D gene uncertain. Germline V CDR1 and CDR2: SGHTA, FQGTGA. V was trimmed by 5 bases and J by 0 bases, leaving 11 bases between them. The CDR3 is 15 residues long. CDR3 sequence reads: CASSQTSSSYNEQFF. The sequenced part of the CDR3 DNA is TGTGCCAGCAGCCAAACGAGTAGCTCCTACAATGAG.

Ten or more counts support this clone. The observed sequence ends 3 residues before the CDR3 terminus, with the missing tail filled in from the germline J gene. The chain recombines TRBV7-2 with TRBJ1-2; D is unclear. CDR1 SGHTA and CDR2 FQGNSA come from the germline V gene. The V end lost 1 base, the J end lost 4 bases, and 10 bases lay between the germline ends. The CDR3 has 14 amino acids. CDR3: CASSLDTTSYGYTF. The sequenced part of the CDR3 DNA is TGTGCCAGCAGCTTAGACACAACCTCCTATGGC.

The sample holds many counts of this clone. The CDR3 end is not reached by the read, which stops 3 residues before it; the germline J gene fills it in. V gene TRBV2 combines with J gene TRBJ2-1, with 11 positions matching TRBD2. Germline CDR1 is SNHLY and CDR2 is FYNNEI. Trimming at V came to 3 bases and at J to 2 bases, leaving 0 bases not matched to a gene. This CDR3 contains 15 residues. Incomplete CDR3 DNA: TGTGCCAGCAGTGAGGGACTAGCGGCCTACAATGAG. This encodes CASSEGLAAYNE. The CDR3 in its entirety is CASSEGLAAYNEQFF.

This clone was counted many times. The read halts 3 residues ahead of the CDR3 end, with the missing end drawn from the germline J gene. The same CDR3 is also encoded by other DNA sequences in this sample. J is TRBJ2-3 and V is TRBV10-3, with D possibly matching TRBD2 (6 bases). CDR3 size: 15 residues. From germline, CDR1 is ENHRY and CDR2 SYGVKD. This chain's CDR3 is CAISESTASVRAQYF. Incomplete CDR3 DNA: TGTGCCATCAGTGAGTCGACTGCTAGCGTTCGTGCG.

This clone came up a few times. The CDR3 end falls 3 residues outside the read, so it is completed with the germline J gene. The chain combines TRBV7-6 with TRBJ2-2, with TRBD2 as a possible D gene (5 bases). V dropped 1 base and J dropped 6 bases, with 15 bases sitting between them. CDR1 is SGHVS, CDR2 FNYEAQ, per germline. The CDR3 contains 16 residues. The CDR3 sequence: CASSLEVSSGAGELFF. CDR3 bases read: TGTGCCAGCAGCTTAGAGGTTTCAAGCGGAGCCGGGGAG.

In its sample, this clone was seen many times. The sequence runs out 3 residues before the end of the CDR3; the remainder is reconstructed from the germline J gene. J is TRBJ1-3 and V is TRBV6-1; possible D gene TRBD1, 5 bases. V lost 3 bases and J lost 3, with 12 bases in between. The germline gives CDR1 MNHNS, CDR2 SASEGT. This CDR3 comprises 15 residues. CDR3 DNA, as far as it was read: TGTGCCAGCAGTGAGGGGCCCGAGGGTGGAAACACC. Amino acid sequence: CASSEGPEGGNT. The whole CDR3 sequence is CASSEGPEGGNTIYF.

This clone was picked up many times. This sequence may be a read error, since a much larger clone differs from it by one base. The CDR3 extends 3 residues past the end of the read, so its final part is completed from the germline J gene. The V gene is TRBV4-2, the J gene TRBJ2-2; D may be TRBD1 (5 bases). The CDR3 covers 16 residues. Germline V lookup: CDR1 LGHNA, CDR2 YNFKEQ. The sequenced part of the CDR3 DNA is TGTGCCAGCAGCCAAGACAGGAGCTCTGGGGCCAACGTG. Amino acid sequence: CASSQDRSSGANV. The entire CDR3 protein reads CASSQDRSSGANVLFF.

This clone was counted ten times or more. The CDR3 end is not reached by the read, which stops 3 residues before it; the germline J gene fills it in. V and J are TRBV30 and TRBJ1-6; D is uncertain. Germline CDR1 reads GTSNPN; CDR2 reads SVGIG (reference sequence). The V gene lost 2 bases and the J gene lost 9 bases, with 11 bases spanning the gap. The CDR3 runs to 13 residues. The sequenced part of the CDR3 DNA is TGTGCCTGGAGTACGGGGTTAACTTCACCC. This encodes CAWSTGLTSP. The full CDR3 protein reads CAWSTGLTSPLHF.

This clone was seen at least ten times. The sequence runs out 3 residues before the end of the CDR3; the remainder is reconstructed from the germline J gene. The rearrangement links TRBV20-1 to TRBJ2-3; 15 nucleotides agree with TRBD2. Germline V CDR1 and CDR2: DFQATT, SNEGSKA (reference sequence). The V segment lost 6 bases and the J segment 6 bases; nucleotides outside the gene matches: 7. The CDR3 has 15 amino acids. CDR3 bases read: TGCAGTGCACGGACTAGCGGGAGGGCGGGGGATACG. This encodes CSARTSGRAGDT. The complete CDR3 reads CSARTSGRAGDTQYF.

This clone was counted many times. Read sequence stops 3 residues before the CDR3 end, and the germline J gene provides the missing end. The chain has TRBV19 and TRBJ1-5; D is possibly TRBD1 (6 bases). The CDR3 has 13 residues. The germline V and J ends were trimmed by 6 bases and 7 bases, with 13 bases remaining between them. The germline CDR1 and CDR2 sequences are LNHDA and SQIVND (reference sequence). The sequenced CDR3 bases are TGTGCCAGTAGCCGACAGGCCCCCCAGCCC. Translated, it gives CASSRQAPQP. The whole CDR3 protein is CASSRQAPQPQHF.

This clone was counted ten times or more. The CDR3 end lies 3 residues beyond the end of the read and is filled in from the germline J gene. The gene calls are TRBV18 and TRBJ2-7; 10 positions agree with TRBD2. The V gene's germline CDR1 is KGHSH and CDR2 LQKENI. Unmatched junction bases numbered 8, after V lost 1 base and J lost 5 bases. The CDR3 length is 16 residues. This CDR3 is CASSPLSSGSSHEQYF. CDR3 bases read: TGTGCCAGCTCACCACTTTCTAGCGGGAGTAGCCACGAG.

This clone came up many times. The CDR3 end is not reached by the read, which stops 3 residues before it; the germline J gene fills it in. This chain links TRBV7-3 with TRBJ2-3; D not resolved. Germline CDR1 SGHTA, CDR2 FQGTGA. This CDR3 is built from 15 residues. Trimming cost V 3 bases and J 4 bases, with 14 bases left between them. The CDR3 loop reads CASSFGTSEADTQYF. Incomplete CDR3 DNA: TGTGCCAGCAGCTTTGGTACCAGCGAGGCAGATACG.

In its sample, this clone was seen many times. The CDR3 extends 3 residues past the end of the read, so its final part is completed from the germline J gene. The V and J genes are TRBV20-1 and TRBJ1-1; D is perhaps TRBD1 (5 bases). V gave up 0 bases and J gave up 0 bases, with 11 bases separating them. This CDR3 has 15 residues. Germline CDR1 DFQATT, CDR2 SNEGSKA (reference sequence). CDR3 DNA, as far as it was read: TGCAGTGCTAGAGATGGCGCAGGGTTGAACACTGAA. Encoded protein: CSARDGAGLNTE. The entire CDR3 protein reads CSARDGAGLNTEAFF.

Worth noting for this clone: The sequence runs out 3 residues before the end of the CDR3; the remainder is reconstructed from the germline J gene. This rearrangement joins TRBV19 to TRBJ1-6; 7 positions match TRBD1. Germline V gene lookup returns CDR1 LNHDA and CDR2 SQIVND (reference sequence). Unmatched junction bases numbered 3, after V lost 6 bases and J lost 7 bases. The length of the CDR3 is 13 residues. CDR3 sequence: CASSDRVNSPLHF. CDR3 DNA (partial): TGTGCCAGTAGCGACAGGGTAAATTCACCC.

As concerns this clone: The read finishes 3 residues shy of the CDR3 end, and the germline J gene is used to complete it. The V gene is TRBV5-6, the J gene TRBJ1-1; D remains ambiguous. From germline, CDR1 is SGHDT and CDR2 YYEEEE. The CDR3 length is 14 residues. Trimming cost V 5 bases and J 0 bases, with 11 bases left between them. The CDR3 sequence: CASRPGNMNTEAFF. The covered CDR3 bases are TGTGCCAGCAGGCCGGGGAACATGAACACTGAA.

This clone was detected only a few times. A junction boundary mismatches the germline segment, possibly from a read error. The CDR3 extends 3 residues past the end of the read, so its final part is completed from the germline J gene. The sample holds other DNA sequences that translate to the same CDR3. This chain uses TRBV19 with TRBJ1-2; the D gene is possibly TRBD1 (6 bases). CDR3 size: 13 residues. CDR1 and CDR2 (germline): LNHDA, SQIVND (reference sequence). CDR3 sequence: CATKPTGNYGYTF. CDR3 bases read: TGCGCCACCAAACCGACAGGCAACTATGGC.

This clone was seen repeatedly, ten times or more. Read sequence stops 3 residues before the CDR3 end, and the germline J gene provides the missing end. The chain recombines TRBV20-1 with TRBJ2-7, with D possibly matching TRBD2 (5 bases). The germline gives CDR1 DFQATT, CDR2 SNEGSKA (reference sequence). The V end was cut by 3 bases, the J end by 2 bases, with 14 bases between. The CDR3 runs to 14 residues. CDR3 bases read: TGCAGTGCTAGCTCCGGGCTCGGGGCCTACGAG. The encoded protein is CSASSGLGAYE. The whole CDR3 reads CSASSGLGAYEQYF.

This clone was observed many times. The read comes to an end 3 residues before the CDR3 does, leaving the germline J gene to fill in the end. The J gene is TRBJ2-1, the V gene TRBV7-3; D unresolved. The CDR3 spans 15 residues. Germline V CDR1 and CDR2: SGHTA, FQGTGA. Trimming cost V 5 bases and J 0 bases, with 11 bases left between them. Incomplete CDR3 DNA: TGTGCCAGCAGCCCCACAGCCGCCTCCTACAATGAG. Residues: CASSPTAASYNE. The full CDR3 protein reads CASSPTAASYNEQFF.

This clone was counted at least ten times. The sequenced part of the CDR3 DNA is TGCAGTGCTAGTCTTGTAGCGGGCAGGTCCCCCAATGAG. Translation: CSASLVAGRSPNE. The whole CDR3 sequence reads CSASLVAGRSPNEQFF. The J gene is TRBJ2-1, the V gene TRBV20-1, with 7 bases that match TRBD2. The observed sequence ends 3 residues before the CDR3 terminus, with the missing tail filled in from the germline J gene. The junction had 14 bases not matched to a gene; V was cut back by 3 bases and J by 6 bases. CDR3 length: 16 residues. Per the germline V gene, CDR1 is DFQATT and CDR2 is SNEGSKA (reference sequence).